The TCR beta chain under discussion was sequenced for a study of T cell responses to AZD1222 COVID-19 vaccine (dated by TCRdb to the early 2020s). As for the study more broadly: A total of around 240 trial participants underwent TCR sequencing, of whom around 200 received two doses of AZD1222 and about 25 received two doses of the MenACWY control vaccine. Enrollment into the trials was organized by age into subgroups of 18-55, 56-69 and 70-plus years, and those subgroups contained 148, 28 and 57 TCR-sequenced participants, respectively.

The CDR3 numbers 15 residues from cysteine through phenylalanine. Just CDR3 DNA is preserved here, 45 bases in frame from base 1. Trimming removed 0 bases from V and 0 bases from J; the gene matches leave 1 base unexplained. CDR1 and CDR2 are drawn from the germline V gene: SGHRS, YFSETQ. Here is what the overall study found, with its caveats: Because no day 14 peak-response samples were available, the repertoires could be characterized only after the peak T cell response. In the small 56-69-year group, the increase in depth fell short of significance, most likely because of low power. Conclusions about previously exposed vaccinees are limited, since just 6 or 7 AZD1222 recipients were seropositive for SARS-CoV-2 at baseline. Nearly half of unique spike-specific TCRs reportedly recognized epitopes outside regions mutated in the B.1.351 and B.1.1.7 variants. The whole spike protein was spanned by vaccine-associated CD4 TCRs, and dominant responses were seen in regions 160-218 and 743-854. A significant rise in spike-specific TCR breadth and depth was observed after two AZD1222 doses relative to day 0 and relative to MenACWY recipients. Participants were mostly white British and included more females than males, and it was suggested by the authors that clonal diversity may have been underestimated.

The sample's time point label is to be understood as: about 28 days (+/-7) after the second vaccine dose. AZD1222 recipients given second doses at about 4 weeks or at about 12 weeks were pooled, since spike-specific TCR depth and breadth were not found to differ between the two schedules. Vaccinee samples were obtained from the UK trials COV001 and COV002, which included a single-blind randomized controlled phase 2/3 trial of AZD1222 (ChAdOx1 nCoV-19) in healthy adults. For TCRbeta chain sequencing, PBMC samples were collected from trial participants at day 0 and at day 28 after the second dose. Turning to this clone: Its binding antigen is unknown. No much larger clonotype is one base removed from it; base qualities were not supplied.

The CDR3 regions of human TCRbeta chains were analyzed by immunosequencing. In the source study's methods: Repertoire TCRs were checked for matches against a reference library of SARS-CoV-2-specific TCRs that had been generated using the MIRA antigen-specificity platform. Breadth meant the fraction of unique TCRs that were SARS-CoV-2-associated, whereas depth meant the fraction of total T cells that were SARS-CoV-2-associated. Each spike-specific TCR was assigned to its reactive spike region and to a CD4 or CD8 class using the MIRA data. Log10-transformed breadth and depth values were compared by one-way ANOVA with Sidak's multiple comparisons tests. Drawn from immuneACCESS, this table holds only the in-frame rearrangements with V and J called that TCRdb kept. Clones are partly lost; checked studies trace under half to an unresolved V gene and leave the rest unexplained. V and J calls and clone size are given by that table; D and trimming were obtained from the DNA. Across this sample there are 100,000 to 150,000 clones, with more than 85% seen only once. In total, the top ten clones hold under 2% of the sample.

The receptor's source is an adult who received the AZD1222 COVID-19 vaccine. The sample consisted of peripheral blood, taken 28 days after the second AZD1222 dose. The rearrangement joined TRBV5-1 to TRBJ1-2, with 8 junctional bases fitting TRBD1. The CDR3 reads CASSLGDRTNYGYTF. The bases read TGCGCCAGCAGCTTGGGGGACAGGACTAACTATGGCTACACCTTC.